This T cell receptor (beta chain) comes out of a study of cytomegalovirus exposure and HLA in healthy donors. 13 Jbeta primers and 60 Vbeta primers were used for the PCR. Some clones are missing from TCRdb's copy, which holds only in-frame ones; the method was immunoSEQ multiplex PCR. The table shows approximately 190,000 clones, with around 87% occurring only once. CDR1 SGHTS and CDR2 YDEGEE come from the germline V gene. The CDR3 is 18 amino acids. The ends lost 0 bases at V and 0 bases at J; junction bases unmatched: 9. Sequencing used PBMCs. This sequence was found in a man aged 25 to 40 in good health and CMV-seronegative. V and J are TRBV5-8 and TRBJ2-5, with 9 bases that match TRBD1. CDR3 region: CASSLAAGTGFYQETQYF. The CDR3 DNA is TGTGCCAGCAGCTTGGCCGCGGGGACAGGGTTCTACCAAGAGACCCAGTACTTC.